Given below is one T cell receptor (beta chain) in context. Its antigen is unidentified. Produced via immunoSEQ multiplex PCR; TCRdb's table is partial and in-frame only. The profile covers tens of thousands of clones, with about 81% appearing a single time and 5% taken by the ten largest. The data are from a study of OX40 agonist ivuxolimab in advanced cancers. Study-level findings and limits: More expanded clones were seen, on average, in CD8+ T cells than in CD4+. Among patients with partial responses at 0.1-3.0 mg/kg, clonal expansion was among the lowest.

This clonotype originated in an adult with an advanced solid tumor such as melanoma, head and neck, liver or kidney cancer. Sample: CD4+ or CD8+ T cells sorted from blood, taken in a trial of the OX40 agonist ivuxolimab.

CDR3 region: CASSVGFAGGPTDTQYF. The DNA of the CDR3 is TGTGCCAGCAGCGTAGGGTTCGCGGGGGGGCCGACAGATACGCAGTATTTT. The chain links TRBV9 to TRBJ2-3; 9 positions agree with TRBD2. Germline loops: CDR1 SGDLS, CDR2 YYNGEE. Trimming at V came to 0 bases and at J to 3 bases, leaving 8 bases not matched to a gene. This CDR3 is 17 amino acids long. The complete variable domain, with remaining parts taken from reference TRBV9 and TRBJ2-3, reads DSGVTQTPKHLITATGQRVTLRCSPRSGDLSVYWYQQSLDQGLQFLIQYYNGEERAKGNILERFSAQQFPDLHSELNLSSLELGDSALYFCASSVGFAGGPTDTQYFGPGTRLTVL.